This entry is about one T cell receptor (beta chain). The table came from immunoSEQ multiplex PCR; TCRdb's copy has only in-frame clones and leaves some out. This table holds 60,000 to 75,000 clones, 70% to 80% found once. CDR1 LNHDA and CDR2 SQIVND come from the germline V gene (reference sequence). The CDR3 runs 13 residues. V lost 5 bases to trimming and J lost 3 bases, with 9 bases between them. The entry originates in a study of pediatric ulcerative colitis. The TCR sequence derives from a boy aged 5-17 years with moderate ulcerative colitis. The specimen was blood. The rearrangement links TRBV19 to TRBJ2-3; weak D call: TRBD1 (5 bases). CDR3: CASSYKGTDTQYF. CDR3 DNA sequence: TGTGCCAGTAGTTACAAGGGGACAGATACGCAGTATTTT.